Below are 24 T cell receptor beta chains sequenced from a single sample in a study of control samples from healthy donors and cancer patients. The table came from immunoSEQ multiplex PCR; TCRdb's copy has only in-frame clones and leaves some out. The table shows some 80,000 clones, with roughly 90% occurring only once. The source material was blood. Receptors were obtained from a man aged 50 to 60 in good health.

The gene calls are TRBV5-1 and TRBJ2-7, with no clear D. Between the trimmed V and J ends, which lost 0 bases and 4 bases, there was a span of 8 bases. The germline V gene has CDR1 SGHRS and CDR2 YFSETQ. The CDR3 is 13 amino acids. The CDR3 sequence: CASSLEAAYEQYF. Written as DNA, the CDR3 is TGCGCCAGCAGCTTGGAAGCCGCTTACGAGCAGTACTTC.

The genes are TRBV19 and TRBJ1-4; no reliable D call. The CDR3 loop spans 15 amino acids. Trimming stripped 4 bases from V and 7 bases from J, with 16 bases between. Germline CDR1 reads LNHDA; CDR2 reads SQIVND (reference sequence). In DNA, the CDR3 is TGTGCCAGTAGTAGAGCTCCCGGGGTCGGTGAAAAACTGTTTTTT. Protein product: CASSRAPGVGEKLFF.

The genes are TRBV5-1 and TRBJ1-4; tentative D call: TRBD1 (6 bases). CDR3 size: 15 residues. V lost 0 bases to trimming and J lost 6 bases, with 12 bases between them. Germline CDR1 SGHRS, CDR2 YFSETQ. The CDR3 here is CASSLAGEFYEKLFF. Here the CDR3 DNA reads TGCGCCAGCAGCTTGGCAGGGGAGTTTTATGAAAAACTGTTTTTT.

The gene calls are TRBV6-1 and TRBJ1-1, with D unresolved. Trimming took 5 bases from V and 5 from J, leaving 6 bases between them. This CDR3 comprises 11 residues. CDR1 and CDR2 from the germline V gene are MNHNS and SASEGT. The CDR3 reads CASSTGTEAFF. The DNA for the CDR3 is TGTGCCAGCAGTACCGGGACTGAAGCTTTCTTT.

V gene TRBV30 combines with J gene TRBJ1-5; D gene ambiguous. From germline, CDR1 is GTSNPN and CDR2 SVGIG (reference sequence). The CDR3 length is 12 residues. Trimming shortened V by 2 bases and J by 7 bases, and 9 bases separated the two germline ends. The CDR3 protein is CAWSRSNQPQHF. The CDR3 DNA sequence: TGTGCCTGGAGTAGAAGTAACCAGCCCCAGCATTTT.

V and J are TRBV10-3 and TRBJ1-5; tentative D call: TRBD1 (5 bases). The length of the CDR3 is 13 residues. Germline CDR1 ENHRY, CDR2 SYGVKD. Trimming stripped 4 bases from V and 5 bases from J, with 9 bases between. Here the CDR3 DNA reads TGTGCCATCAGTGCAGGGTCTCATCAGCCCCAGCATTTT. As protein: CAISAGSHQPQHF.

As for this clone: Its ends do not fully match the called genes, so a read error is possible. The sample holds other DNA sequences that translate to the same CDR3. The chain is built from TRBV6-1 and TRBJ2-6; D possibly corresponds to TRBD1 (5 bases). The germline gives CDR1 MNHNS, CDR2 SASEGT. This CDR3 is 14 amino acids long. The CDR3 reads CASSEGFGANVLTF. The CDR3 DNA reads TGTGCCAGCAGTGAAGGTTTTGGGGCCAACGTCCTGACCTTC.

V gene TRBV6-2 or TRBV6-3 combines with J gene TRBJ1-2, with D perhaps TRBD1 (5 bases). Trimming stripped 2 bases from V and 0 bases from J, with 10 bases between. The germline V gene encodes CDR1 MNHEY and CDR2 SVGEGT. The CDR3 is made up of 15 amino acids. CDR3 in amino acids: CASSYVRQTNYGYTF. In DNA form, the CDR3 reads TGTGCCAGCAGTTACGTGAGACAGACTAACTATGGCTACACCTTC.

V gene TRBV10-2 combines with J gene TRBJ2-5; D is undetermined. The CDR3 contains 9 residues. V was clipped by 8 bases and J by 5 bases, with 3 bases between them. In germline, CDR1 is WSHSY, CDR2 SAAADI. CDR3 sequence: CASGETQYF. CDR3 nucleotide sequence: TGCGCCAGCGGGGAGACCCAGTACTTC.

This clone was recorded a few times. This sequence joins TRBV2 and TRBJ1-4; D gene ambiguous. The length of the CDR3 is 14 residues. Trimming removed 5 bases from V and 8 bases from J, with 15 bases in between. CDR1 and CDR2 (germline): SNHLY, FYNNEI. CDR3 region: CASSTRAPFEKLFF. In DNA form, the CDR3 reads TGTGCCAGCAGTACCCGGGCCCCATTCGAAAAACTGTTTTTT.

This clone appeared a single time. This chain links TRBV29-1 with TRBJ1-1, with D possibly TRBD1 on 5 matching bases. Germline V gives CDR1 SQVTM, CDR2 ANQGSEA. The CDR3 sequence is 13 residues long. V lost 3 bases to trimming and J lost 3 bases, with 11 bases between them. CDR3 amino acids: CSVDRGSYTEAFF. The DNA for the CDR3 is TGCAGCGTTGACCGGGGGTCCTACACTGAAGCTTTCTTT.

This clone has only a few counts. The V call is TRBV6-5, the J call TRBJ1-1, with TRBD1 as a possible D gene (6 bases). The V and J ends lost 6 bases and 6 bases respectively, with 20 bases between them. Looked up from germline, CDR1 is MNHEY and CDR2 is SVGAGI. The CDR3 has 15 amino acids. Here the CDR3 reads CASSTLQGNKAEAFF. The DNA for the CDR3 is TGTGCCAGCAGCACGCTTCAGGGGAACAAGGCTGAAGCTTTCTTT.

CDR3 sequence reads: CASTRGGAVRLSTDTQYF. CDR3 nucleotide sequence: TGTGCCAGCACCAGGGGAGGGGCAGTCAGACTTAGCACAGATACGCAGTATTTT. The chain is built from TRBV2 and TRBJ2-3, with D possibly matching TRBD2 (7 bases). Germline CDR1 SNHLY, CDR2 FYNNEI. Trimming shortened V by 7 bases and J by 0 bases, and 23 bases separated the two germline ends. This CDR3 has 18 residues.

The chain combines TRBV29-1 with TRBJ1-1; D perhaps matches TRBD1 (5 bases). The germline V and J ends were trimmed by 6 bases and 6 bases, with 11 bases remaining between them. This CDR3 contains 11 residues. Germline values: CDR1 SQVTM, CDR2 ANQGSEA. The CDR3 reads CSVLRGAEAFF. CDR3 DNA sequence: TGCAGCGTCCTCCGGGGGGCTGAAGCTTTCTTT.

This rearrangement joins TRBV29-1 to TRBJ2-1, with D possibly being TRBD1 or TRBD2 (5 bases each). Germline loops: CDR1 SQVTM, CDR2 ANQGSEA. Trimming removed 2 bases from V and 8 bases from J, with 16 bases in between. The CDR3 runs 14 residues. The CDR3 DNA reads as TGCAGCGTTGAACGAGTTTTACTAGGGGATGAGCAGTTCTTC. Its protein product is CSVERVLLGDEQFF.

This clone was recorded once. The chain recombines TRBV28 with TRBJ1-1, with TRBD1 matching over 9 bases. This CDR3 is 15 amino acids long. Germline CDR1 and CDR2: MDHEN and SYDVKM. The V gene end was trimmed by 8 bases and the J gene end by 1 base; junction bases not matched to a gene: 8. The CDR3 coding sequence is TGTGCCAGCCGTACCGGGACAGGGAGGAACACTGAAGCTTTCTTT. It encodes CASRTGTGRNTEAFF. The full variable domain, in which reference TRBV28 and TRBJ1-1 provide the parts outside the CDR3, is DVKVTQSSRYLVKRTGEKVFLECVQDMDHENMFWYRQDPGLGLRLIYFSYDVKMKEKGDIPEGYSVSREKKERFSLILESASTNQTSMYLCASRTGTGRNTEAFFGQGTRLTVV.

V gene TRBV18 combines with J gene TRBJ2-6, with D uncertain. The CDR3 runs to 15 residues. V shed 3 bases and J shed 0 bases, with 6 bases lying between them. Germline CDR1 is KGHSH and CDR2 is LQKENI. The CDR3 bases are TGTGCCAGCTCACCGTCGTTCTCTGGGGCCAACGTCCTGACTTTC. It is translated as CASSPSFSGANVLTF.

The genes are TRBV5-4 and TRBJ2-1; D gene unclear. V shed 4 bases and J shed 6 bases, with 11 bases lying between them. Germline loops: CDR1 SGHNT, CDR2 YYREEE (reference sequence). CDR3 length equals 13 residues. The CDR3 reads CASSPAPGNEQFF. The CDR3 nucleotides are TGTGCCAGCAGCCCGGCCCCTGGCAATGAGCAGTTCTTC.

V is TRBV12-3 or TRBV12-4 and J is TRBJ1-6; D is uncertain. The CDR3 runs to 12 residues. V was pared by 5 bases and J by 7 bases, with 6 bases between. CDR3 sequence: CASSRSNSPLHF. The CDR3 DNA sequence: TGTGCCAGCAGTCGATCGAATTCACCCCTCCACTTT.

This clone came up once. V usage is TRBV6-5 and J usage is TRBJ1-3, with 7 bases identical to TRBD1. The germline CDR1 and CDR2 sequences are MNHEY and SVGAGI. V lost 6 bases and J lost 2; bases outside the gene matches: 4. There are 14 residues in the CDR3. This CDR3 reads CASSTDRAGNTIYF. CDR3 nucleotide sequence: TGTGCCAGCAGCACCGACAGGGCTGGAAACACCATATATTTT.

This clone was counted a few times. The rearrangement links TRBV5-6 to TRBJ1-5, with D perhaps TRBD1 (5 bases). V was pared by 0 bases and J by 2 bases, with 12 bases between. Germline CDR1 reads SGHDT; CDR2 reads YYEEEE. This CDR3 has 16 amino acids. This chain's CDR3 is CASSLGGGTGNQPQHF. The CDR3 nucleotides are TGTGCCAGCAGCTTGGGTGGGGGAACTGGCAATCAGCCCCAGCATTTT.

This clone was counted once. The chain carries TRBV21-1 and TRBJ2-1; the DNA was not used to check the table's D call, TRBD2. TRBV21-1 is described as a pseudogene. This CDR3 contains 16 residues. The CDR3 coding sequence is TGTGCCAGCAGCAAAGTAAAGAGAAGCTCCTACAATGAGCAGTTCTTC. This translates into CASSKVKRSSYNEQFF.

CDR3 sequence: CASSSDRAGNTIYF. The CDR3 coding sequence is TGTGCCAGCAGTTCAGACAGGGCTGGAAACACCATATATTTT. The chain has TRBV7-9 and TRBJ1-3; TRBD1 aligns across 7 bases. This CDR3 has 14 amino acids. CDR1 and CDR2 from the germline V gene are SEHNR and FQNEAQ (reference sequence). The J segment lost 2 bases and the V segment lost 6 bases, leaving 4 bases of the junction unmatched.

The rearrangement links TRBV2 to TRBJ2-6; D is ambiguous. Trimming left V 2 bases short and J 0 bases short, with 8 bases between. This CDR3 contains 16 residues. Germline assignment: CDR1 SNHLY and CDR2 FYNNEI. CDR3 protein: CASSEQVFSGANVLTF. The CDR3, as DNA: TGTGCCAGCAGTGAACAGGTCTTCTCTGGGGCCAACGTCCTGACTTTC.